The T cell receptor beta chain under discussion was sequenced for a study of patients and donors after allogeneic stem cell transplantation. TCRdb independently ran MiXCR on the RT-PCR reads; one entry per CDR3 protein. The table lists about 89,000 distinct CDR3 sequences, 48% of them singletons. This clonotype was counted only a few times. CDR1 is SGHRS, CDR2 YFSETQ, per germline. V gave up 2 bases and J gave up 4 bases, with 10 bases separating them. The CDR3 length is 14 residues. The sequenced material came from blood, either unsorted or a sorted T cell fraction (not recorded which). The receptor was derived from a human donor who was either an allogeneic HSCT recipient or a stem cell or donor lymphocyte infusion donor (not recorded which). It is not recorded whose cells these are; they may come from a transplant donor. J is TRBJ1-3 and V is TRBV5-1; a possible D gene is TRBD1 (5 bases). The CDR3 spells CASSLDGDGNTIYF. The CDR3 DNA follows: TGCGCCAGCAGCTTAGACGGGGACGGAAACACCATATATTTT.